Sequencing of this TCR beta chain was carried out in a study of blood T cells in healthy people across ages. Overall study findings and caveats: Unsorted PBMC input precluded a conclusive naive versus antigen-experienced comparison.

Donation came from healthy Caucasian individuals in Russia who were aged 6 to 90. A minimum of 5 micrograms of total RNA was extracted per sample. This CDR3 is 12 amino acids long. Germline CDR1 KGHSH, CDR2 LQKENI. Then a second PCR, running roughly 7 to 12 cycles, was carried out with a sample-barcoded 5' primer and a J-beta primer mix. In TCRdb, the 5' RACE reads were re-called with MiXCR into one record per CDR3 protein. The sample records about 290,000 distinct CDR3 sequences, 27% being singletons. There are a few counts of this clonotype. The target antigen is unknown. A read error may account for a junction end that differs from germline.

Material for sequencing was blood. The chain recombines TRBV18 with TRBJ1-1; D perhaps matches TRBD1 (5 bases). The TCR comes from a woman aged 65 to 85 in good health. CDR3 in amino acids: CASSPRGADAFF. CDR3 nucleotides: TGTGCCAGCTCACCACGAGGGGCTGACGCTTTCTTT.